The 25 T cell receptor beta chains presented below share a single source sample, sequenced in a study of T cell changes during pregnancy in multiple sclerosis. The repertoire was sequenced with immunoSEQ multiplex PCR; TCRdb's copy has only in-frame clones and lacks some. The sample has around 30,000 clones, approximately 94% seen once; the top ten hold around 0.4%. Specimen: CD4+ T cells from peripheral blood mononuclear cells, collected in the second trimester of pregnancy. Source of these receptors: a female donor with multiple sclerosis, enrolled in a pregnancy study.

This clone was detected only a few times. This chain joins TRBV4-1 and TRBJ1-1; 7 bases fit TRBD1. Germline assignment: CDR1 MGHRA and CDR2 YSYEKL. V shed 5 bases and J 0 bases; nucleotides not matched to a gene: 9. This CDR3 is built from 16 residues. The CDR3 DNA follows: TGCGCCAGCAGCAAGAGACAGGGATCAATGAACACTGAAGCTTTCTTT. Translating it yields CASSKRQGSMNTEAFF.

This clone was detected only once. The chain uses TRBV5-4 and TRBJ1-4; 9 bases map to TRBD1. There are 16 residues in the CDR3. The germline V gene has CDR1 SGHNT and CDR2 YYREEE (reference sequence). Trimming cost V 0 bases and J 5 bases; bases outside gene matches: 5. The CDR3 DNA follows: TGTGCCAGCAGCTTGGAAGGTGGGACAGGGAATGAAAAACTGTTTTTT. Its translation: CASSLEGGTGNEKLFF.

This chain links TRBV5-6 with TRBJ2-1; a weak D match, TRBD2 (6 bases). Germline loops: CDR1 SGHDT, CDR2 YYEEEE. CDR3 length: 15 amino acids. V lost 1 base, J lost 6 bases, and 14 bases lay in between. The CDR3 coding sequence is TGTGCCAGCAGCTTGTATGCGGGAAGAGCCAATGAGCAGTTCTTC. Amino acids: CASSLYAGRANEQFF.

The chain is built from TRBV10-1 and TRBJ2-7; 7 bases match TRBD1. The CDR3 runs to 13 residues. CDR1 is WNHNN, CDR2 SYGVQD, per germline (reference sequence). Trimming at V came to 6 bases and at J to 0 bases, leaving 2 bases not matched to a gene. The CDR3 is CASRRDSSYEQYF. The CDR3 DNA sequence: TGCGCCAGCAGAAGGGACAGCTCCTACGAGCAGTACTTC.

The V and J genes are TRBV28 and TRBJ1-1, with a weak D call TRBD1 (6 bases). This CDR3 contains 14 residues. Trimming pared 6 bases from V and 5 bases from J, leaving 16 bases between. Germline V gives CDR1 MDHEN, CDR2 SYDVKM. CDR3 protein: CASRRPAGETEAFF. The DNA for the CDR3 is TGTGCCAGCAGGCGCCCCGCAGGGGAAACTGAAGCTTTCTTT.

This clone was observed a single time. The rearrangement joins TRBV18 to TRBJ1-3, with D perhaps TRBD1 (5 bases). Deletions cut 2 bases from V and 1 base from J, with 9 bases between. This CDR3 is built from 15 residues. CDR1 and CDR2 from the germline V gene are KGHSH and LQKENI. The CDR3 coding sequence is TGTGCCAGCTCACCAATGGCAGGGTCTGGAAACACCATATATTTT. Translation gives CASSPMAGSGNTIYF.

The chain employs TRBV7-8 and TRBJ1-6; no clear D gene. Germline loops: CDR1 SGHVS, CDR2 FQNEAQ. The V end was cut by 4 bases, the J end by 7 bases, with 14 bases between. The CDR3 has 15 residues. CDR3 DNA sequence: TGTGCCAGCAGCTCCAGTCATGGCGGCAATTCACCCCTCCACTTT. Encoded protein: CASSSSHGGNSPLHF.

The CDR3 reads CASGLRLGGSSGNTIYF. As DNA, the CDR3 is TGTGCTAGTGGTTTGAGACTAGGCGGCAGCTCTGGAAACACCATATATTTT. The chain carries TRBV12-5 and TRBJ1-3; D is undetermined. The germline gives CDR1 LGHNT, CDR2 FRNRAP. CDR3 size: 17 residues. V gave up 2 bases and J gave up 0 bases, with 14 bases separating them.

The chain has TRBV27 and TRBJ2-1; 8 positions agree with TRBD1. With 6 bases clipped from V and 7 bases from J, the junction kept 8 bases outside the gene matches. CDR3 length: 14 residues. CDR1 is MNHEY and CDR2 is SMNVEV in the germline V gene (reference sequence). As DNA, the CDR3 is TGTGCCAGCAGATTGGACAGGGAGTCGAATGAGCAGTTCTTC. Translating gives CASRLDRESNEQFF.

This chain links TRBV5-1 with TRBJ2-7; D may be TRBD1 (6 bases). The CDR3 covers 15 residues. Germline V gene data show CDR1 as SGHRS and CDR2 as YFSETQ. V was clipped by 2 bases and J by 4 bases, with 16 bases between them. The CDR3 spells CASSFLTGRTYEQYF. CDR3 in DNA: TGCGCCAGCAGCTTCTTAACAGGGAGAACGTACGAGCAGTACTTC.

This chain connects TRBV28 to TRBJ2-7, with 10 bases matching TRBD1. V gave up 7 bases and J gave up 6 bases; unmatched junction bases: 15. The CDR3 has 16 residues. CDR1 and CDR2 (germline): MDHEN, SYDVKM. The CDR3 DNA reads as TGTGCCAGCACCCCAAGCCCGGGGACAGGGGTAGGCGAGCAGTACTTC. It translates to CASTPSPGTGVGEQYF.

V and J are TRBV5-1 and TRBJ2-2, with 12 positions matching TRBD2. This CDR3 comprises 16 residues. Germline values: CDR1 SGHRS, CDR2 YFSETQ. J was trimmed by 7 bases and V by 7 bases; bases with no gene match: 11. The CDR3 DNA reads TGCGCCAGCCGGAGTCTAGCGGGAGGGCCCATCGGGGAGCTGTTTTTT. As protein: CASRSLAGGPIGELFF.

The chain recombines TRBV2 with TRBJ1-2; 7 positions agree with TRBD1. This CDR3 is built from 12 residues. The germline V gene encodes CDR1 SNHLY and CDR2 FYNNEI. Trimming cost V 5 bases and J 4 bases; bases outside gene matches: 1. This CDR3 reads CASSRDSYGYTF. The CDR3 DNA follows: TGTGCCAGCAGTAGGGACAGCTATGGCTACACCTTC.

The rearrangement uses TRBV5-1 and TRBJ2-3; a weak D match, TRBD2 (6 bases). Per germline, CDR1 SGHRS and CDR2 YFSETQ. This CDR3 comprises 16 residues. The germline V and J ends were trimmed by 0 bases and 0 bases, with 11 bases remaining between them. The CDR3 spells CASSLGWRDSTDTQYF. DNA for the CDR3: TGCGCCAGCAGCTTGGGTTGGAGGGATAGCACAGATACGCAGTATTTT.

The CDR3 reads CASSGQSNTGELFF. The CDR3 bases are TGTGCCAGCTCCGGACAGAGCAACACCGGGGAGCTGTTTTTT. This sequence joins TRBV18 and TRBJ2-2; the D gene is possibly TRBD1 (6 bases). This CDR3 contains 14 residues. Trimming stripped 6 bases from V and 2 bases from J, with 10 bases between. Germline CDR1 is KGHSH and CDR2 is LQKENI.

The chain uses TRBV29-1 and TRBJ2-5; TRBD2 agrees at 16 bases. The germline V gene has CDR1 SQVTM and CDR2 ANQGSEA. The CDR3 is made up of 16 amino acids. The J segment lost 1 base and the V segment lost 3 bases, leaving 2 bases of the junction unmatched. CDR3 loop: CSVEGTSGRAQETQYF. CDR3 nucleotides: TGCAGCGTTGAGGGGACTAGCGGGAGGGCCCAAGAGACCCAGTACTTC.

This chain joins TRBV30 and TRBJ1-1; no clear D. Germline assignment: CDR1 GTSNPN and CDR2 SVGIG (reference sequence). Trimming pared 4 bases from V and 2 bases from J, leaving 8 bases between. The CDR3 loop spans 12 amino acids. CDR3 nucleotide sequence: TGTGCCTGGAAGCGTGCAAACACTGAAGCTTTCTTT. This sequence encodes CAWKRANTEAFF.

The CDR3 is CASSLLAGGGNEQFF. CDR3 nucleotide sequence: TGCGCCAGCAGCCTCCTAGCGGGAGGCGGCAATGAGCAGTTCTTC. The chain couples TRBV5-1 to TRBJ2-1; 11 nucleotides align to TRBD2. CDR1 and CDR2 (germline): SGHRS, YFSETQ. The V gene end was trimmed by 4 bases and the J gene end by 6 bases; junction bases not matched to a gene: 6. This CDR3 has 15 amino acids.

This clone appeared a single time. This rearrangement joins TRBV21-1 to TRBJ1-2. TRBV21-1 is described as a pseudogene. The CDR3 is 11 residues long. CDR3 sequence: CARAGDYGYTF. The CDR3, as DNA: TGTGCCAGGGCGGGGGACTATGGCTACACCTTC.

The chain employs TRBV7-2 and TRBJ2-7; TRBD2 agrees at 11 bases. Germline CDR1 is SGHTA and CDR2 is FQGNSA. The ends lost 5 bases at V and 6 bases at J; junction bases unmatched: 12. This CDR3 is built from 16 residues. CDR3 DNA sequence: TGTGCCAGCAGCGATGGCCTCCGACTAGCGGGACTCGAGCAGTACTTC. Translating it yields CASSDGLRLAGLEQYF.

This clone has a single count. The chain has TRBV19 and TRBJ1-2, with 8 bases aligning to TRBD1. Germline CDR1 LNHDA, CDR2 SQIVND (reference sequence). J lost 7 bases, V lost 5 bases, and 6 bases had no gene match. The CDR3 has 13 amino acids. The CDR3 loop is CASSDRGRRGYTF. CDR3 bases: TGTGCCAGTAGTGACAGGGGAAGACGTGGCTACACCTTC.

The chain links TRBV7-3 to TRBJ2-7, with TRBD1 matching 10 bases. The trim removed 5 bases at V and 7 bases at J, leaving 11 bases unmatched. The germline gives CDR1 SGHTA, CDR2 FQGTGA. The CDR3 is made up of 15 amino acids. The CDR3 loop is CASSVTGGSGGEQYF. The CDR3 DNA reads as TGTGCCAGCAGCGTGACAGGGGGCAGTGGGGGTGAGCAGTACTTC.

The CDR3 DNA reads TGTGCGTACGCTAGGGGGCTCGGGGAAAAACTGTTTTTT. Its protein is CAYARGLGEKLFF. This sequence joins TRBV7-9 and TRBJ1-4; 7 nucleotides align to TRBD1. The germline gives CDR1 SEHNR, CDR2 FQNEAQ (reference sequence). The CDR3 sequence is 13 residues long.

The rearrangement uses TRBV5-1 and TRBJ2-7, with D perhaps TRBD2 (6 bases). Looked up from germline, CDR1 is SGHRS and CDR2 is YFSETQ. The CDR3 length is 12 residues. Between the trimmed V and J ends, which lost 7 bases and 2 bases, there was a span of 10 bases. The CDR3 DNA sequence: TGCGCCAGCTCAGCGGGCCCCTACGAGCAGTACTTC. Residues: CASSAGPYEQYF.

The chain carries TRBV5-1 and TRBJ1-5, with 8 positions matching TRBD1. This CDR3 is 15 amino acids long. Germline CDR1 SGHRS, CDR2 YFSETQ. V was pared by 4 bases and J by 3 bases, with 6 bases of the junction left unmatched. Written as DNA, the CDR3 is TGCGCCAGCAGCCCAGGACAGGGATCCAATCAGCCCCAGCATTTT. It codes for CASSPGQGSNQPQHF.